This T cell receptor (beta chain) came from a study of human T cells and chemical hapten exposure. As to time point: patch test 3, about 24 weeks after DPC sensitization. As for treatment: therapeutic diphenylcyclopropenone sensitization with weekly scalp DPC. Patients had alopecia, were aged 18 to 70, and were not pregnant. Germline V gene sequence: CDR1 SGHAT, CDR2 FQDESV (reference sequence). V lost 5 bases and J lost 4, with 14 bases in between. CDR3 length equals 14 residues. MiXCR, run by TCRdb on the RACE reads, gives a single entry per CDR3 protein. The table has about 160,000 distinct CDR3 sequences, roughly 25% seen once. This clonotype has more than one count but fewer than ten.

The specimen was whole blood, collected in connection with sensitization to the hapten diphenylcyclopropenone (DPC). The receptor's source is a woman in her late teens or twenties with alopecia areata. Some clones in this sample may be carry-over from other donors' samples. The chain uses TRBV11-1 and TRBJ1-1; perhaps TRBD1 as D (6 bases). CDR3 nucleotide sequence: TGTGCCAGCAGCCCCCCAACAGGGATCACTGAAGCTTTCTTT. It codes for CASSPPTGITEAFF.